The T cell receptor (beta chain) described here comes from a study of T cells and copy number aberrations in small-cell lung cancer (dated by TCRdb to the early 2020s). With regard to the full study: TCR repertoire sequencing was paired with whole-exome sequencing of the same tumor regions to relate T cell metrics to mutations and copy number aberrations. Tumor TCR data were available for more than 16 patients, and 13 to 15 patients had TCR data from both tumor and normal tissue. The study at large found these results: The study was limited by a small sample size because surgical resection is uncommon in small-cell lung cancer, and the findings require validation. Higher copy number aberration burden was negatively correlated with tumor T-cell density, richness and clonality. Across regions, the TCR repertoire was highly heterogeneous, with about 75-98% of clones confined to a single region, an overlap lower than the overlap seen in localized NSCLC. All specimens were formalin-fixed paraffin-embedded tissue, which is known to introduce sequencing artifacts. Tumors had lower T-cell density, richness and clonality than adjacent lung tissue, though the difference in density was not significant.

The donors were limited-stage small-cell lung cancer patients whose surgical resection took place in Hangzhou, China, between 2008 and 2020. Every donor underwent upfront surgery with no preoperative chemotherapy or radiotherapy, and no donor received immunotherapy either before or after surgery. In the sequenced cohort of approximately 20 patients, every patient was either a smoker or a heavy second-hand smoker. To represent spatial heterogeneity of the primary tumors, three regions were collected from each tumor FFPE block using a grid approach. To enrich for malignant cells, tumor regions underwent macrodissection, and selection was restricted to regions expected to yield at least 150 ng DNA. To characterize heterogeneity of the T cell repertoire, the study applied multi-region TCR-beta sequencing to resected limited-stage small-cell lung cancers and to tumor-adjacent lung tissue. The AllPrep DNA/RNA FFPE Kit (Qiagen) was used to extract genomic DNA from the FFPE tissue.

The CDR3 has 15 amino acids, counting the end cysteine and phenylalanine. Solely the CDR3 DNA is kept, with 45 bases framed from the first base. Trimming removed 2 bases from V and 2 bases from J; the gene matches leave 4 bases unexplained. CDR1 and CDR2 are drawn from the germline V gene: LGHNA, YSLEER. In the case of this clone: The antigen this receptor binds is unknown. There are no base qualities to consult, and no much larger clone falls within one base.

TCR-beta CDR3 regions were amplified from genomic DNA with the immunoSEQ hsTCRB Kit using multiplexed V- and J-gene primers. Unique DNA barcodes were added in a second PCR, and the samples were pooled together with one negative control and one positive control. The pooled TCR-beta libraries were sequenced using a 150-cycle paired-end protocol on an Illumina MiSeq. In the source study's methods: Adaptive Biotechnologies processed the raw sequencing data and produced a report containing normalized, annotated TCR-beta repertoires. T-cell density was computed as TCR-beta templates normalized to usable DNA, which was estimated by amplifying housekeeping genes. Richness counted unique rearrangements, and clonality was defined as 1 minus Pielou's evenness. Three measures quantified intratumor TCR heterogeneity between regions: the Jaccard index, the Morisita overlap index, and the proportion of shared top-20 clonotypes. The clones in this table, taken by TCRdb from immuneACCESS, are in-frame only. Not every clone is retained; where verified, under half of the shortfall comes from an unresolved V gene, and the cause of the rest is unknown. Clone size and the V and J calls come from that table; the DNA yielded D and trimming. The sample yields 550 to 850 clones; 65% to 90% were counted once. The top ten clones comprise approximately 3.7% of the sample.

Sequenced material: tumor tissue. The V and J genes are TRBV4-3 and TRBJ2-3, and TRBD1 aligns with 7 junction nucleotides. The origin of this receptor is a man in his forties or fifties with small cell lung cancer. The CDR3 in this case is CASSQTGALTDTQYF. The DNA sequence reads TGCGCCAGCAGCCAAACAGGGGCCCTCACAGATACGCAGTATTTT.